One sample yielded the 20 T cell receptor beta chains listed below, sequenced in a study of blood T cell repertoires in COVID-19 (TCRdb year 2020). The library came from the immunoSEQ multiplex PCR assay. The table was pulled from immuneACCESS by TCRdb, which kept in-frame rearrangements only. Such tables lose some clones; where checked, under half of the loss comes from unresolved V genes, and the rest has no known cause. The sample yields tens of thousands of clones; 70% to 85% were counted once. The biggest ten clones account for around 4.5% of the sample. The sample was peripheral blood. These receptors were taken from a woman between 55 and 75 years old with acute or convalescent COVID-19.

J is TRBJ1-5 and V is TRBV7-2; tentatively, D is TRBD1 (5 bases). Germline V gives CDR1 SGHTA, CDR2 FQGNSA. The V end was cut by 5 bases, the J end by 10 bases, with 15 bases between. This CDR3 region has 13 residues. CDR3 nucleotide sequence: TGTGCCAGCAGCCCAGAAAGGGGCAAACCCCAGCATTTT. Translation: CASSPERGKPQHF.

The gene calls are TRBV4-1 and TRBJ2-6, with no clear D. Germline assignment: CDR1 MGHRA and CDR2 YSYEKL. The CDR3 covers 17 residues. The germline V and J ends were trimmed by 4 bases and 2 bases, with 15 bases remaining between them. The CDR3 sequence: CASSPQATRTGANVLTF. The CDR3 bases are TGCGCCAGCAGCCCTCAGGCTACCCGTACTGGGGCCAACGTCCTGACTTTC.

The chain uses TRBV2 and TRBJ1-5; 7 bases fit TRBD1. Germline trimming cut 5 bases from V and 7 bases from J; bases unmatched to any gene: 11. CDR1 is SNHLY, CDR2 FYNNEI, per germline. This CDR3 region has 15 residues. This CDR3 reads CASSIILTGVQPQHF. Written as DNA, the CDR3 is TGTGCCAGCAGTATAATATTAACAGGGGTCCAGCCCCAGCATTTT.

The gene calls are TRBV18 and TRBJ1-1, with a tentative D call TRBD1 (6 bases). The V end was cut by 7 bases, the J end by 7 bases, with 16 bases between. CDR1 and CDR2 from the germline V gene are KGHSH and LQKENI. The CDR3 covers 13 residues. CDR3 nucleotide sequence: TGTGCCAGCTGCCTAGGGGGGGGGCTTGAAGCTTTCTTT. Translated, it gives CASCLGGGLEAFF.

This chain joins TRBV7-3 and TRBJ1-1, with a weak D call TRBD1 (6 bases). The CDR3 extends over 13 amino acids. The germline CDR1 and CDR2 sequences are SGHTA and FQGTGA. Deletions cut 4 bases from V and 3 bases from J, with 9 bases between. CDR3 region: CASSWDTYTEAFF. DNA of the CDR3: TGTGCCAGCAGCTGGGACACTTACACTGAAGCTTTCTTT.

This clone has a single count. The chain employs TRBV9 and TRBJ2-2; TRBD2 matches 11 bases. The V and J ends lost 3 bases and 4 bases, in that order; junction bases with no gene match: 5. Germline values: CDR1 SGDLS, CDR2 YYNGEE. The CDR3 covers 16 residues. The CDR3 bases are TGTGCCAGCAGCGCGGGACTAGCGGAGAGCACCGGGGAGCTGTTTTTT. Protein: CASSAGLAESTGELFF.

The rearrangement links TRBV7-9 to TRBJ1-2; D may be TRBD1 (5 bases). Trimming stripped 5 bases from V and 7 bases from J, with 20 bases between. CDR1 SEHNR and CDR2 FQNEAQ come from the germline V gene (reference sequence). The CDR3 sequence is 15 residues long. The CDR3 nucleotides read TGTGCCAGCAGCATCGGGACCCCGGAGGGCCGTGGCTACACCTTC. Amino acids: CASSIGTPEGRGYTF.

The V and J genes are TRBV4-1 and TRBJ1-5; no reliable D call. Trimming left V 4 bases short and J 0 bases short, with 7 bases between. Germline V lookup: CDR1 MGHRA, CDR2 YSYEKL. The CDR3 sequence is 14 residues long. The CDR3 loop reads CASSPQDSNQPQHF. CDR3 bases: TGCGCCAGCAGCCCCCAGGATAGCAATCAGCCCCAGCATTTT.

V and J are TRBV10-3 and TRBJ2-1; TRBD2 might be the D (7 bases). With 10 bases removed from V and 6 bases from J, the gap between germline ends came to 19 bases. The CDR3 length is 14 residues. The germline gives CDR1 ENHRY, CDR2 SYGVKD. This chain's CDR3 is CATKKGGRGNEQFF. The CDR3 nucleotides are TGTGCCACGAAAAAGGGGGGGCGGGGCAATGAGCAGTTCTTC.

The chain is built from TRBV30 and TRBJ2-1; the match to TRBD2 covers 10 bases. Germline-derived CDR1 and CDR2 are GTSNPN and SVGIG (reference sequence). V shed 4 bases and J 11 bases; nucleotides not matched to a gene: 8. This CDR3 has 13 amino acids. The CDR3: CAWNLAGVRKQFF. In DNA, the CDR3 is TGTGCCTGGAACCTAGCGGGAGTCCGCAAGCAGTTCTTC.

This chain uses TRBV5-1 with TRBJ2-7; 7 bases are a match to TRBD2. Germline V lookup: CDR1 SGHRS, CDR2 YFSETQ. J was trimmed by 3 bases and V by 3 bases; bases with no gene match: 3. There are 13 residues in the CDR3. CDR3: CASSSSGDYEQYF. CDR3 in DNA: TGCGCCAGCAGCTCCAGCGGGGACTACGAGCAGTACTTC.

There are a few counts of this clone. The chain couples TRBV14 to TRBJ1-1, with a tentative D call TRBD1 (5 bases). The CDR3 sequence is 14 residues long. Trimming stripped 3 bases from V and 1 base from J, with 9 bases between. Germline-derived CDR1 and CDR2 are SGHDN and FVKESK. CDR3 DNA sequence: TGTGCCAGCAGCCAGGGGCTGAGGAACACTGAAGCTTTCTTT. Translated, it gives CASSQGLRNTEAFF. The complete variable domain, with remaining parts taken from reference TRBV14 and TRBJ1-1, reads EAGVTQFPSHSVIEKGQTVTLRCDPISGHDNLYWYRRVMGKEIKFLLHFVKESKQDESGMPNNRFLAERTGGTYSTLKVQPAELEDSGVYFCASSQGLRNTEAFFGQGTRLTVV.

V gene TRBV3-1 (or the pseudogene TRBV3-2) combines with J gene TRBJ1-1, with D possibly being TRBD1 (5 bases). Germline values: CDR1 LGHDT, CDR2 YNNKEL (reference sequence). The V end was cut by 6 bases, the J end by 11 bases, with 25 bases between. The CDR3 spans 15 residues. The CDR3 sequence is CASRDRGTPSSRAFF. The CDR3 DNA reads as TGTGCCAGCAGAGACAGAGGGACTCCATCGTCAAGGGCTTTCTTT.

The chain is built from TRBV13 and TRBJ1-4; D remains unclear. The V and J ends lost 5 bases and 0 bases respectively, with 22 bases between them. The germline V gene encodes CDR1 PRHDT and CDR2 FYEKMQ (reference sequence). This CDR3 spans 19 amino acids. The CDR3 loop is CASSRLGKDSLATNEKLFF. The CDR3 nucleotides are TGTGCCAGCAGCCGCTTAGGAAAAGATAGCTTAGCAACTAATGAAAAACTGTTTTTT.

The chain joins TRBV24-1 to TRBJ2-3, with 9 bases that match TRBD2. V trimming: 7 bases; J trimming: 6 bases; junction bases outside the gene matches: 10. CDR1 is KGHDR and CDR2 is SFDVKD in the germline V gene. This CDR3 is built from 15 residues. In nucleotides, the CDR3 is TGTGCCACCAGCGCCCCCGGGACTAGCAGGGATACGCAGTATTTT. This sequence encodes CATSAPGTSRDTQYF.

The genes are TRBV11-2 and TRBJ2-1, with 8 bases lining up with TRBD1. The CDR3 consists of 15 residues. V lost 5 bases to trimming and J lost 9 bases; unmatched junction nucleotides: 12. Germline CDR1 and CDR2: SGHAT and FQNNGV. The CDR3 region is CASSHWTGSAGEQFF. Written as DNA, the CDR3 is TGTGCCAGCAGCCACTGGACAGGGTCTGCCGGTGAGCAGTTCTTC.

This sequence joins TRBV29-1 and TRBJ2-1; 10 nucleotides line up with TRBD2. The CDR3 covers 14 residues. The V gene end was trimmed by 4 bases and the J gene end by 2 bases; junction bases not matched to a gene: 2. In germline, CDR1 is SQVTM, CDR2 ANQGSEA. The CDR3 reads CSVGGLAAYNEQFF. For the CDR3, the DNA is TGCAGCGTTGGAGGACTAGCGGCCTACAATGAGCAGTTCTTC.

A single count supports this clone. The chain is built from TRBV24-1 and TRBJ2-3, with D possibly being TRBD1 (5 bases). Germline CDR1 KGHDR, CDR2 SFDVKD. CDR3 length: 14 amino acids. Between the trimmed V and J ends, which lost 0 bases and 12 bases, there was a span of 15 bases. The DNA of the CDR3 is TGTGCCACCAGTGATTTGCATTCAGGGAACCTACAGTATTTT. Protein product: CATSDLHSGNLQYF.

The V and J genes are TRBV6-5 and TRBJ2-7; D is unresolved. Germline V gene sequence: CDR1 MNHEY, CDR2 SVGAGI. The CDR3 has 12 residues. V was pared by 2 bases and J by 6 bases, with 8 bases between. The CDR3 is CASSYARGEQYF. In DNA, the CDR3 is TGTGCCAGCAGTTACGCGCGAGGCGAGCAGTACTTC.

The rearrangement uses TRBV30 and TRBJ1-2, with D perhaps matching TRBD1 (5 bases). The ends were cut back, 0 bases at V and 8 bases at J, with 13 bases in the middle. The CDR3 is 13 residues long. Germline CDR1 is GTSNPN and CDR2 is SVGIG (reference sequence). CDR3 region: CAWSVGAANGYTF. The DNA for the CDR3 is TGTGCCTGGAGTGTAGGGGCAGCCAACGGCTACACCTTC.